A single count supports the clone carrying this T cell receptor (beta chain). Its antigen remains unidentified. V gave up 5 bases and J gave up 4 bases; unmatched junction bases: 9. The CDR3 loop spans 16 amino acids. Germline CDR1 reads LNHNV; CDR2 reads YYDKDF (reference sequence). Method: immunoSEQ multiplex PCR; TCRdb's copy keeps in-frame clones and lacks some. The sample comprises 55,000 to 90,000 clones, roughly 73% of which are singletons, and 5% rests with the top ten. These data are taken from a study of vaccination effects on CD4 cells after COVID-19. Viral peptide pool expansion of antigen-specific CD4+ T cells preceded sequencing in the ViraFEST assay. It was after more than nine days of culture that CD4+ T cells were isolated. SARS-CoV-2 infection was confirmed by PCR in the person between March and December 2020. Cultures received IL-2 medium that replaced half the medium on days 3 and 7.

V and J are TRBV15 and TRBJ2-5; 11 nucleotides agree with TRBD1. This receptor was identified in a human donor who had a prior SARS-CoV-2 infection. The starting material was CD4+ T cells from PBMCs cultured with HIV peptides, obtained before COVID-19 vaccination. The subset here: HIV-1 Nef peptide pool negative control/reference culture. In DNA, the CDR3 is TGTGCCACCAGCTCCTGGACAGGGGGCGCGGGAGAGACCCAGTACTTC. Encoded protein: CATSSWTGGAGETQYF.